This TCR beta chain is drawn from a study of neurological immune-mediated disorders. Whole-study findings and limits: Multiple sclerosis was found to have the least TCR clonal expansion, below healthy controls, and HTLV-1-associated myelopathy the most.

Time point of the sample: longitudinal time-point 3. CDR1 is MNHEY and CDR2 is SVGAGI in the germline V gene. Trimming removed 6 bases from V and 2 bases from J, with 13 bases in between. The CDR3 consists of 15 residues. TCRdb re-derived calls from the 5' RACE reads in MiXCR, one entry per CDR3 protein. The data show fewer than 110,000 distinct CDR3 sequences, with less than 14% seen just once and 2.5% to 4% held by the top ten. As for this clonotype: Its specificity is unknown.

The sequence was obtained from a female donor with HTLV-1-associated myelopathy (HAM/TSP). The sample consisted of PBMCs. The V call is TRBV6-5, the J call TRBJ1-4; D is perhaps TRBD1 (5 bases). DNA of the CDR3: TGTGCCAGCAGCCTCCGACAGTTGACTAATGAAAAACTGTTTTTT. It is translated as CASSLRQLTNEKLFF.